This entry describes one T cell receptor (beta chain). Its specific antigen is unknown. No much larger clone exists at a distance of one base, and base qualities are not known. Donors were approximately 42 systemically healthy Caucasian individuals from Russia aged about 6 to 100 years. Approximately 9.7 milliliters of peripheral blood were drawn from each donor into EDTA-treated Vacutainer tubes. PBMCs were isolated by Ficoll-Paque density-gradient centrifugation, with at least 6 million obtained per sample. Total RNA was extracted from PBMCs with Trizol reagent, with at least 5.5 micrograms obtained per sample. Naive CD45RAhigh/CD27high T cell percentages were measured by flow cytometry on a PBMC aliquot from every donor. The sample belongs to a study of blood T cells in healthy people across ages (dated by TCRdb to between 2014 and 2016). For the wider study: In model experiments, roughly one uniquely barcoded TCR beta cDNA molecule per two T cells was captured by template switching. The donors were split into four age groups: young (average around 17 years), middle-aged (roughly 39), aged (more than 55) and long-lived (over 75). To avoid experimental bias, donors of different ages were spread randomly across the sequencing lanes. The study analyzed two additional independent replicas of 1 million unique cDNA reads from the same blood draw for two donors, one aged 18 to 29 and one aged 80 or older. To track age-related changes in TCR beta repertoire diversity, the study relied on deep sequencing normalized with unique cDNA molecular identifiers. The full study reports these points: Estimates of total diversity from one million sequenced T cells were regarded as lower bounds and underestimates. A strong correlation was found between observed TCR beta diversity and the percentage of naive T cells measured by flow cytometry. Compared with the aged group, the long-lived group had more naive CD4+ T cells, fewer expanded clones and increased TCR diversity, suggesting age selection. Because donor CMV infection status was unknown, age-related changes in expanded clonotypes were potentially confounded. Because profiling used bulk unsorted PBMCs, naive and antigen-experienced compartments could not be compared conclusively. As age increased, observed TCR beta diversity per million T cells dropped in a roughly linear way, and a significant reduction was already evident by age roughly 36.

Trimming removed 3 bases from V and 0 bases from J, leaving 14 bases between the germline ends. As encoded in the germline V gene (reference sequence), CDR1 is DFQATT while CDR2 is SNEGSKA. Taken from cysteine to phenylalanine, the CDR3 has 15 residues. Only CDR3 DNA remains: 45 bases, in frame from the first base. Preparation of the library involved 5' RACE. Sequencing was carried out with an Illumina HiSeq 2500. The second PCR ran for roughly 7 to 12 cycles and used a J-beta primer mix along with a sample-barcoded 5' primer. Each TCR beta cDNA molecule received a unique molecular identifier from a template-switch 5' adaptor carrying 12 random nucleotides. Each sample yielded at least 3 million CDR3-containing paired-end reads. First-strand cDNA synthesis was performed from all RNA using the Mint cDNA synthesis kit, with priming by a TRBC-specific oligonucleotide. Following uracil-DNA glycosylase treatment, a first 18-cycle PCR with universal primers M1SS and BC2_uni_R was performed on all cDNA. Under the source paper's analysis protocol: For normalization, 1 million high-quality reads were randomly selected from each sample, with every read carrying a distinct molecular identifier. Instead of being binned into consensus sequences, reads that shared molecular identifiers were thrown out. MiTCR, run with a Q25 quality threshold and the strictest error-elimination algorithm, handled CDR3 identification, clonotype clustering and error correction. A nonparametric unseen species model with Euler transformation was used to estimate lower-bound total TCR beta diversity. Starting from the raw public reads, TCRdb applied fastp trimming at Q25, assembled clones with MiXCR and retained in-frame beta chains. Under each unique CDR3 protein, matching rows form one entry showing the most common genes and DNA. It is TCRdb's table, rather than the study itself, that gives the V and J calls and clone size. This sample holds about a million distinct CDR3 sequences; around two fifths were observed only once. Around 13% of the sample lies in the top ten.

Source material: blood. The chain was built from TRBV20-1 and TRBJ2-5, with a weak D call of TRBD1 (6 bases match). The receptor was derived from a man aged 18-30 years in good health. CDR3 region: CSASQGPFYQETQYF. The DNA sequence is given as TGCAGTGCTAGTCAGGGGCCTTTTTACCAAGAGACCCAGTACTTC.